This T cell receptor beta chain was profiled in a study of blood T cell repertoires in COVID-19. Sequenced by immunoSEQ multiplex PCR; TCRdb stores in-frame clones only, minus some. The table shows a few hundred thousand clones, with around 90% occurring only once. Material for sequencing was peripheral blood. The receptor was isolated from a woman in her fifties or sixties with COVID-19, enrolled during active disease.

CDR3 DNA: TGTGCTAGTGGTTTGGGGGGGCAAGGGACAGGCTTCGGTGGCTACACCTTC. It codes for CASGLGGQGTGFGGYTF. This sequence joins TRBV12-5 and TRBJ1-2; 8 bases are a match to TRBD1. The CDR3 is 17 amino acids. CDR1 is LGHNT, CDR2 FRNRAP, per germline. J lost 7 bases, V lost 1 base, and 14 bases had no gene match.